The rows below give T cell receptor beta chains drawn from one sample of a study of shared clonotypes between healthy human individuals. Using immunoSEQ multiplex PCR, the repertoire was profiled, and TCRdb retains in-frame clones only, with some absent. The sample consists of around 700,000 clones, about 74% of them appearing once. Sequencing used memory CD4+ T cells sorted from blood. The receptor source for this set is a woman in her 30s in good health. Both conserved end residues are part of each CDR3. Fields, in order: clone size, D gene, V gene, J gene, CDR3 DNA, CDR3 protein. D genes are given only for firm matches. Not all rows give a size; the values are once, few, many and, for expanded clones, a class.

abundance: NA
d_gene: NA
v_gene: TRBV29-1
j_gene: TRBJ1-1
CDR3nt: TGCAGCGTTGACCCCGACAGGAATGAAGCTTTCTTT
CDR3aa: CSVDPDRNEAFF

abundance: many
d_gene: NA
v_gene: TRBV5-1
j_gene: TRBJ2-7
CDR3nt: TGCGCCAGCAGCCTGTCGACAGACTCCTACGAGCAGTACTTC
CDR3aa: CASSLSTDSYEQYF

abundance: few
d_gene: NA
v_gene: TRBV7-2
j_gene: TRBJ1-1
CDR3nt: TGTGCCAGCAGCGTTTATCAGGGACCTGAAGCTTTCTTT
CDR3aa: CASSVYQGPEAFF

abundance: NA
d_gene: TRBD1
v_gene: TRBV6-6
j_gene: TRBJ2-2
CDR3nt: TGTGCCGGGGCGCGGACAGGGGACACCGGGGAGCTGTTTTTT
CDR3aa: CAGARTGDTGELFF

abundance: NA
d_gene: TRBD1
v_gene: TRBV6-5
j_gene: TRBJ2-1
CDR3nt: TGTGCCAGCAGTTACTCGACAGGGTGGTCTCATAATGAGCAGTTCTTC
CDR3aa: CASSYSTGWSHNEQFF

abundance: NA
d_gene: TRBD1
v_gene: TRBV7-9
j_gene: TRBJ1-4
CDR3nt: TGTGCCAGCAGCTCACTGCCGGGACAGGGGAATGAAAAACTGTTTTTT
CDR3aa: CASSSLPGQGNEKLFF

abundance: once
d_gene: NA
v_gene: TRBV7-9
j_gene: TRBJ2-1
CDR3nt: TGTGCCAGCAGCTTCGGCGGTGAGCCAGACAATGAGCAGTTCTTC
CDR3aa: CASSFGGEPDNEQFF

abundance: NA
d_gene: TRBD2
v_gene: TRBV5-1
j_gene: TRBJ2-2
CDR3nt: TGCGCCAGCAGCCTGACGACTAGCGGGTCCGGGGAGCTGTTTTTT
CDR3aa: CASSLTTSGSGELFF

abundance: few
d_gene: NA
v_gene: TRBV25-1
j_gene: TRBJ2-2
CDR3nt: TGTGCCAGCAGTGACAGCGCTGCCACCGGGGAGCTGTTTTTT
CDR3aa: CASSDSAATGELFF

abundance: many
d_gene: NA
v_gene: TRBV25-1
j_gene: TRBJ2-2
CDR3nt: TGTGCCAGCAGTGAATCAGGTACTACCTACACCGGGGAGCTGTTTTTT
CDR3aa: CASSESGTTYTGELFF